The 18 T cell receptor beta chains presented below share a single source sample, sequenced in a study of T cell responses to AZD1222 COVID-19 vaccine. Produced via immunoSEQ multiplex PCR; TCRdb's table is partial and in-frame only. This sample carries tens of thousands of clones, 75% to 90% of them seen once, and the ten largest clones take around 5%. The starting material was peripheral blood, obtained on day 0 of AZD1222 vaccination. The receptors here all came from an adult in good health.

In the case of this clone: Other DNA sequences within the sample encode an identical CDR3. This sequence joins TRBV18 and TRBJ2-3, with TRBD1 as a possible D gene (6 bases). The V end lost 0 bases, the J end lost 5 bases, and 9 bases lay between the germline ends. This CDR3 spans 14 amino acids. CDR1 KGHSH and CDR2 LQKENI come from the germline V gene. CDR3 amino acids: CASSPPTGRDTQYF. The CDR3 DNA is TGTGCCAGCTCACCACCTACAGGGAGAGATACGCAGTATTTT.

This clone was counted a single time. The rearrangement joins TRBV27 to TRBJ2-3; TRBD2 matches at 10 bases. The germline V gene has CDR1 MNHEY and CDR2 SMNVEV (reference sequence). The J segment lost 5 bases and the V segment lost 5 bases, leaving 4 bases of the junction unmatched. This CDR3 spans 14 amino acids. CDR3 loop: CASSKAGGRDTQYF. CDR3 coding DNA: TGTGCCAGCAGTAAAGCGGGGGGGAGAGATACGCAGTATTTT.

This chain joins TRBV4-1 and TRBJ1-1; D ambiguous. CDR3 size: 14 residues. Germline V CDR1 and CDR2: MGHRA, YSYEKL. Trimming took 4 bases from V and 0 from J, leaving 9 bases between them. The CDR3 nucleotides read TGCGCCAGCAGCCTAGAATACTTGAACACTGAAGCTTTCTTT. Translation: CASSLEYLNTEAFF.

V is TRBV6-4 and J is TRBJ1-4; 8 nucleotides match TRBD1. The CDR3 sequence is 15 residues long. Germline CDR1 and CDR2: MRHNA and SNTAGT. After removal of 6 bases from V and 5 bases from J, the junction contained 8 bases not matched to a gene. In nucleotides, the CDR3 is TGTGCCAGCAGGCCATCGGGACAGGCGAATGAAAAACTGTTTTTT. Its translation: CASRPSGQANEKLFF.

This chain connects TRBV15 to TRBJ2-1; D call uncertain. The V end lost 2 bases, the J end lost 8 bases, and 10 bases lay between the germline ends. Germline CDR1 reads LNHNV; CDR2 reads YYDKDF (reference sequence). The CDR3 totals 13 residues. The CDR3 nucleotides are TGTGCCACCAGCAGATATAGAGTTGATGAGCAGTTCTTC. Protein sequence: CATSRYRVDEQFF.

Concerning this clone: Relative to the germline gene, one junction end is altered; a read error may explain this. Here the CDR3 DNA reads TGTGCCAGCAGTGAGGGGCGGAGTAGCAATCAGCCCCGGCATTTT. As protein: CASSEGRSSNQPRHF. This chain uses TRBV6-1 with TRBJ1-5; tentatively, D is TRBD1 (5 bases). Germline-derived CDR1 and CDR2 are MNHNS and SASEGT. This CDR3 is 15 amino acids long.

This sequence joins TRBV11-2 and TRBJ2-2; TRBD1 or TRBD2 may be the D gene (5 bases each). V dropped 4 bases and J dropped 0 bases, with 12 bases sitting between them. This CDR3 region has 16 residues. Germline V gene data show CDR1 as SGHAT and CDR2 as FQNNGV. The CDR3 bases are TGTGCCAGCAGCTCTGGGACGGTTACGAACACCGGGGAGCTGTTTTTT. Amino acid sequence: CASSSGTVTNTGELFF.

This chain links TRBV19 with TRBJ1-1; 7 nucleotides agree with TRBD1. The CDR3 is 14 residues long. Per germline, CDR1 LNHDA and CDR2 SQIVND (reference sequence). The J segment lost 1 base and the V segment lost 3 bases, leaving 2 bases of the junction unmatched. CDR3 protein: CASSMDRRNTEAFF. CDR3 nucleotides: TGTGCCAGTAGTATGGACAGGCGGAACACTGAAGCTTTCTTT.

V and J are TRBV7-8 and TRBJ2-2; TRBD2 aligns across 9 bases. Germline V lookup: CDR1 SGHVS, CDR2 FQNEAQ. The CDR3 length is 16 residues. Trimming cost V 2 bases and J 4 bases; bases outside gene matches: 5. CDR3: CASSLWPSGATGELFF. DNA for the CDR3: TGTGCCAGCAGCTTATGGCCTAGCGGGGCCACCGGGGAGCTGTTTTTT.

J is TRBJ2-7 and V is TRBV24-1, with D perhaps being TRBD1 or TRBD2 (5 bases each). CDR3 length: 14 amino acids. With 5 bases removed from V and 0 bases from J, the gap between germline ends came to 10 bases. Germline lookup yields CDR1 KGHDR and CDR2 SFDVKD. The CDR3, as DNA: TGTGCCACCAGTGCGGGGCTTAGCTCCTACGAGCAGTACTTC. It encodes CATSAGLSSYEQYF.

The chain carries TRBV24-1 and TRBJ1-6; D is unclear. Per the germline V gene, CDR1 is KGHDR and CDR2 is SFDVKD. Trimming stripped 1 base from V and 7 bases from J, with 10 bases between. The CDR3 totals 15 residues. The CDR3 spells CATSDFPQFNSPLHF. The CDR3 coding sequence is TGTGCCACCAGTGATTTCCCCCAATTCAATTCACCCCTCCACTTT.

The chain couples TRBV6-6 to TRBJ1-6; no reliable D call. Germline V lookup: CDR1 MNHNY, CDR2 SVGAGI (reference sequence). This CDR3 is 14 amino acids long. Trimming cost V 0 bases and J 10 bases, with 10 bases left between them. DNA of the CDR3: TGTGCCAGCAGTTACTCACCTGGCGGCTCACCCCTCCACTTT. Its protein is CASSYSPGGSPLHF.

This clone was seen a single time. The chain recombines TRBV2 with TRBJ1-5; D is undetermined. V gave up 5 bases and J gave up 3 bases, with 14 bases separating them. CDR3 size: 15 residues. The germline V gene has CDR1 SNHLY and CDR2 FYNNEI. DNA for the CDR3: TGTGCCAGCAGTCCTGAAGTGGGTTCCAATCAGCCCCAGCATTTT. Translation: CASSPEVGSNQPQHF.

The rearrangement joins TRBV19 to TRBJ1-1; a possible D gene is TRBD1 (6 bases). Between the trimmed V and J ends, which lost 6 bases and 1 base, there was a span of 12 bases. CDR3 length equals 14 residues. The germline CDR1 and CDR2 sequences are LNHDA and SQIVND (reference sequence). CDR3 protein: CASSRGRGNTEAFF. CDR3 DNA: TGTGCCAGTAGCAGGGGTAGGGGGAACACTGAAGCTTTCTTT.

V and J are TRBV19 and TRBJ2-1; D possibly matches TRBD1 or TRBD2 (5 bases each). V was clipped by 6 bases and J by 5 bases, with 23 bases between them. CDR3 length: 17 amino acids. The germline V gene has CDR1 LNHDA and CDR2 SQIVND (reference sequence). CDR3 region: CASRRGSWDGSHNEQFF. The CDR3 DNA is TGTGCCAGTAGAAGGGGATCTTGGGACGGAAGCCACAATGAGCAGTTCTTC. The entire variable domain, with the rest obtained from reference TRBV19 and TRBJ2-1, is as follows: DGGITQSPKYLFRKEGQNVTLSCEQNLNHDAMYWYRQDPGQGLRLIYYSQIVNDFQKGDIAEGYSVSREKKESFPLTVTSAQKNPTAFYLCASRRGSWDGSHNEQFFGPGTRLTVL.

This clone was counted only a few times. CDR3 nucleotide sequence: TGCGCCAGCAGCCAAGAAGTCCGGGGCGGGCCCCAGCATTTT. Translating it yields CASSQEVRGGPQHF. The rearrangement joins TRBV4-1 to TRBJ1-5; possible D gene TRBD1, 5 bases. V lost 0 bases, J lost 9 bases, and 12 bases lay in between. The CDR3 length is 14 residues. The V gene's germline CDR1 is MGHRA and CDR2 YSYEKL.

As regards this clone: Other DNA sequences from this sample encode an identical CDR3 as well. The chain joins TRBV12-3 or TRBV12-4 to TRBJ1-1, with D unclear. The CDR3 length is 11 residues. V was shortened by 5 bases and J by 4 bases, with 5 bases between the two germline ends. This CDR3 reads CASSPGTEAFF. CDR3 DNA sequence: TGTGCCAGCAGTCCGGGCACTGAAGCTTTCTTT.

The genes are TRBV30 and TRBJ1-6; D is ambiguous. Germline loops: CDR1 GTSNPN, CDR2 SVGIG (reference sequence). This CDR3 region has 12 residues. The germline V and J ends were trimmed by 3 bases and 10 bases, with 10 bases remaining between them. Written as DNA, the CDR3 is TGTGCCTGGAGCGATTCAAAATCACCCCTCCACTTT. This gives the protein CAWSDSKSPLHF.